This is a list of T cell receptor beta chains from one sample in a study of fetal regulatory T cell absence and autoimmunity. Profiled with immunoSEQ multiplex PCR; TCRdb holds only in-frame clones, not every one. This table holds about 95,000 clones, about 78% found once. Sequencing was performed on pancreas tissue. The receptors stem from a male donor with IPEX syndrome. CDR3s leave out the opening cysteine and the closing phenylalanine or tryptophan. D genes are given only for firm matches.

j_call | d_call | v_call | cdr3_aa
TRBJ1-2 | - | TRBV7-9 | ASSLRDTYGYT
TRBJ2-5 | - | TRBV9 | ASSPRYSGQETQY
TRBJ2-7 | - | TRBV6-5 | ASSYRSSYEQY
TRBJ2-7 | TRBD2 | TRBV25-1 | ASSLSGRTYEQY
TRBJ2-7 | TRBD1 | TRBV5-1 | ASSPRDSSYEQY
TRBJ2-4 | - | TRBV30 | AWSSQGNDQY
TRBJ2-7 | - | TRBV6-5 | ASSYSHQSYEQY
TRBJ1-1 | TRBD1 | TRBV29-1 | SVTTGGNTEAF
TRBJ2-1 | TRBD2 | TRBV5-1 | ASSPSPGLADNEQF
TRBJ2-7 | TRBD2 | TRBV5-1 | ASSYSRGRDDYEQY
TRBJ2-1 | TRBD2 | TRBV7-8 | ASSLGLAGGVGQF
TRBJ2-1 | - | TRBV2 | ASSEASSYNEQF
TRBJ1-5 | TRBD1 | TRBV5-8 | ASTLRGPDQPQH
TRBJ2-7 | TRBD1 | TRBV7-9 | ASSLGQGAPYEQY